What follows are 21 T cell receptor beta chains derived from one specimen sequenced in a study of blood T cell repertoires in COVID-19. Using immunoSEQ multiplex PCR, the repertoire was profiled, and TCRdb retains in-frame clones only, with some absent. The sample includes approximately 25,000 clones, approximately 80% seen only once; the top ten take over 2%. The sample comprised peripheral blood. The receptors shown here come from a woman aged 70-85 years with COVID-19, enrolled during active disease.

The chain recombines TRBV6-1 with TRBJ1-1; maybe TRBD1 (5 bases). Trimming removed 1 base from V and 6 bases from J, with 12 bases in between. This CDR3 is 14 amino acids long. In germline, CDR1 is MNHNS, CDR2 SASEGT. CDR3 residues: CASSEVTGGAEAFF. For the CDR3, the DNA is TGTGCCAGCAGTGAAGTAACGGGAGGGGCTGAAGCTTTCTTT.

This chain joins TRBV24-1 and TRBJ1-2, with D hard to call. Per germline, CDR1 KGHDR and CDR2 SFDVKD. This CDR3 spans 15 amino acids. V dropped 3 bases and J dropped 8 bases, with 18 bases sitting between them. The CDR3 loop is CATSDPRGSGGGYTF. CDR3 bases: TGTGCCACCAGTGATCCTCGTGGGAGCGGAGGGGGCTACACCTTC.

This clone came up a few times. V is TRBV27 and J is TRBJ2-1, with 7 bases fitting TRBD2. The germline gives CDR1 MNHEY, CDR2 SMNVEV (reference sequence). V lost 7 bases and J lost 7; bases outside the gene matches: 10. The CDR3 runs 14 residues. The DNA for the CDR3 is TGTGCCAGCACTTCAGCGGGGCCGCGGAATGAGCAGTTCTTC. Encoded protein: CASTSAGPRNEQFF.

The V gene is TRBV12-3 or TRBV12-4, the J gene TRBJ1-1; unclear D gene. The CDR3 sequence is 12 residues long. V gave up 6 bases and J gave up 6 bases, with 11 bases separating them. The DNA of the CDR3 is TGTGCCAGCAGCCCTAGTCTACCTGAAGCTTTCTTT. This translates into CASSPSLPEAFF.

The V call is TRBV4-2, the J call TRBJ1-6; 8 bases map to TRBD1. The CDR3 has 17 amino acids. Germline V gene data show CDR1 as LGHNA and CDR2 as YNFKEQ. The ends lost 4 bases at V and 0 bases at J; junction bases unmatched: 5. The CDR3 protein is CASSPGQGDSYNSPLHF. The CDR3 DNA reads as TGTGCCAGCAGCCCCGGACAGGGAGACTCCTATAATTCACCCCTCCACTTT.

The chain joins TRBV6-5 to TRBJ2-7; TRBD1 agrees at 8 bases. Germline V gene sequence: CDR1 MNHEY, CDR2 SVGAGI. This CDR3 comprises 14 residues. J was trimmed by 7 bases and V by 6 bases; bases with no gene match: 11. Here the CDR3 reads CASRHRTGSREQYV. The CDR3 coding sequence is TGTGCCAGCAGACACCGGACAGGGTCGAGGGAGCAGTACGTC.

The gene calls are TRBV24-1 and TRBJ2-1, with 14 bases aligning to TRBD2. This CDR3 spans 18 amino acids. Germline V gene sequence: CDR1 KGHDR, CDR2 SFDVKD. The V gene end was trimmed by 3 bases and the J gene end by 3 bases; junction bases not matched to a gene: 6. The CDR3 sequence: CATSDGGTSGSLYNEQFF. The CDR3 bases are TGTGCCACCAGTGATGGTGGGACTAGCGGGAGTCTCTACAATGAGCAGTTCTTC.

In nucleotides, the CDR3 is TGTGCCAACAGGGCCAGCGGGTCTTCAGAATTCTATGGCTACACCTTC. This gives the protein CANRASGSSEFYGYTF. V usage is TRBV10-3 and J usage is TRBJ1-2; maybe TRBD1 (6 bases). V was shortened by 10 bases and J by 4 bases, with 25 bases between the two germline ends. The length of the CDR3 is 16 residues. CDR1 and CDR2 (germline): ENHRY, SYGVKD.

This clone was counted between two and nine times. The chain couples TRBV6-2 or TRBV6-3 to TRBJ2-1, with 10 bases lining up with TRBD1. Looked up from germline, CDR1 is MNHEY and CDR2 is SVGEGT. The CDR3 consists of 15 residues. J lost 5 bases, V lost 5 bases, and 6 bases had no gene match. CDR3 bases: TGTGCCAGCAGTCCCGGGACAGGGGCAAACAATGAGCAGTTCTTC. This encodes CASSPGTGANNEQFF.

This clone was seen once. The chain links TRBV6-6 to TRBJ2-1; 9 bases are shared with TRBD1. Germline V CDR1 and CDR2: MNHNY, SVGAGI (reference sequence). Trimming removed 4 bases from V and 6 bases from J; junction bases left unmatched: 4. The CDR3 is 14 residues long. CDR3 loop: CASSWDRVSNEQFF. The CDR3 DNA follows: TGTGCCAGCAGTTGGGACAGGGTTTCCAATGAGCAGTTCTTC.

This clone was observed a few times. The chain has TRBV19 and TRBJ2-3, with D possibly TRBD2 on 5 matching bases. Germline values: CDR1 LNHDA, CDR2 SQIVND (reference sequence). V gave up 2 bases and J gave up 3 bases, with 21 bases separating them. This CDR3 contains 18 residues. CDR3 sequence: CASSITRAGGRGTDTQYF. As DNA, the CDR3 is TGTGCCAGTAGTATAACAAGGGCAGGCGGGCGTGGGACAGATACGCAGTATTTT.

The chain uses TRBV27 and TRBJ1-4; TRBD1 matches at 8 bases. The V segment lost 7 bases and the J segment 8 bases; nucleotides outside the gene matches: 9. CDR1 and CDR2 from the germline V gene are MNHEY and SMNVEV (reference sequence). This CDR3 spans 14 amino acids. The CDR3 DNA sequence: TGTGCCAGCAAGACAGACAGGGGTCGCGAAAAACTGTTTTTT. This sequence encodes CASKTDRGREKLFF.

The rearrangement links TRBV2 to TRBJ2-5, with D uncertain. Trimming left V 6 bases short and J 5 bases short, with 16 bases between. In germline, CDR1 is SNHLY, CDR2 FYNNEI. This CDR3 is built from 14 residues. The CDR3 here is CASRDMTSAETQYF. DNA for the CDR3: TGTGCCAGCAGGGATATGACGAGCGCGGAGACCCAGTACTTC.

The V gene is TRBV12-3 or TRBV12-4, the J gene TRBJ2-5, with D perhaps matching TRBD2 (5 bases). This CDR3 has 13 amino acids. The V and J ends lost 7 bases and 2 bases respectively, with 11 bases between them. The DNA for the CDR3 is TGTGCCAGCACCGACGGACTGCAAGAGACCCAGTACTTC. It encodes CASTDGLQETQYF.

The chain employs TRBV19 and TRBJ1-1, with D hard to call. This CDR3 has 13 residues. V gave up 4 bases and J gave up 11 bases, with 17 bases separating them. CDR1 LNHDA and CDR2 SQIVND come from the germline V gene (reference sequence). The CDR3 here is CASSTRYTDTAFF. For the CDR3, the DNA is TGTGCCAGTAGTACCCGGTATACAGACACGGCTTTCTTT.

In its sample, this clone was seen a few times. This chain connects TRBV7-9 to TRBJ2-7; TRBD2 matches at 11 bases. This CDR3 has 15 residues. After removal of 5 bases from V and 2 bases from J, the junction contained 5 bases not matched to a gene. Germline V CDR1 and CDR2: SEHNR, FQNEAQ (reference sequence). CDR3 DNA: TGTGCCAGCAGCCCGGGACTAGCGGCCACCTACGAGCAGTACTTC. Its protein product is CASSPGLAATYEQYF.

The chain joins TRBV7-2 to TRBJ2-5; 10 bases line up with TRBD1. Germline V gene data show CDR1 as SGHTA and CDR2 as FQGNSA. The CDR3 sequence is 16 residues long. Germline trimming cut 5 bases from V and 5 bases from J; bases unmatched to any gene: 11. The CDR3 DNA sequence: TGTGCCAGCAGCCCAAGACAGGGGGCGCTTTTGGAGACCCAGTACTTC. It specifies CASSPRQGALLETQYF.

This chain links TRBV5-4 with TRBJ2-7, with 14 bases matching TRBD2. This CDR3 is built from 15 residues. CDR1 is SGHNT and CDR2 is YYREEE in the germline V gene (reference sequence). V lost 4 bases to trimming and J lost 7 bases; unmatched junction nucleotides: 7. CDR3 in amino acids: CASSRTSGGTGEQYF. CDR3 coding DNA: TGTGCCAGCAGCAGGACTAGCGGGGGGACAGGAGAGCAGTACTTC.

J is TRBJ1-1 and V is TRBV6-1, with 9 bases matching TRBD1. The trim removed 3 bases at V and 8 bases at J, leaving 13 bases unmatched. This CDR3 is 16 amino acids long. The germline V gene encodes CDR1 MNHNS and CDR2 SASEGT. CDR3 nucleotides: TGTGCCAGCAGTGACCCGCGGGACAGGGATAGAGGGGAAGCTTTCTTT. It yields the protein CASSDPRDRDRGEAFF.

As DNA, the CDR3 is TGTGCCAGCAGCGTAGGGGTCGGTTATTCCAACCGGGTCACAGATACGCAGTATTTT. Protein sequence: CASSVGVGYSNRVTDTQYF. The genes are TRBV9 and TRBJ2-3; no clear D gene. The V gene lost 0 bases and the J gene lost 2 bases, with 22 bases spanning the gap. The CDR3 extends over 19 amino acids. Germline V gene lookup returns CDR1 SGDLS and CDR2 YYNGEE.

The rearrangement joins TRBV19 to TRBJ1-1, with 10 bases aligning to TRBD1. With 5 bases clipped from V and 4 bases from J, the junction kept 4 bases outside the gene matches. This CDR3 comprises 14 residues. Germline CDR1 LNHDA, CDR2 SQIVND (reference sequence). In nucleotides, the CDR3 is TGTGCCAGTAGTCCGAGGACAGGGGGCACTGAAGCTTTCTTT. Translating gives CASSPRTGGTEAFF. Complete variable domain (other parts from reference TRBV19 and TRBJ1-1): DGGITQSPKYLFRKEGQNVTLSCEQNLNHDAMYWYRQDPGQGLRLIYYSQIVNDFQKGDIAEGYSVSREKKESFPLTVTSAQKNPTAFYLCASSPRTGGTEAFFGQGTRLTVV.